This T cell receptor (beta chain) was retrieved from a study of control samples from healthy donors and cancer patients. Some clones are missing from TCRdb's copy, which holds only in-frame ones; the method was immunoSEQ multiplex PCR. The sample lists 150,000 or so clones; about 94% were seen once. The CDR3 is made up of 16 amino acids. Trimming cost V 0 bases and J 2 bases; bases outside gene matches: 7. Germline-derived CDR1 and CDR2 are SGHNT and YYREEE (reference sequence). This chain uses TRBV5-4 with TRBJ2-5; 7 nucleotides align to TRBD2. This receptor was obtained from a man in his sixties with colorectal cancer. Input material: PBMCs. This CDR3 is CASSLDNWGGQETQYF. CDR3 nucleotides: TGTGCCAGCAGCTTGGATAACTGGGGGGGGCAAGAGACCCAGTACTTC.